This TCR beta chain was sequenced during a study of blood T cell repertoires in COVID-19. Measured with immunoSEQ multiplex PCR; TCRdb has only the in-frame clones, and not every one. The sample lists some 270,000 clones, about nine tenths seen once, with roughly 2.2% in the top ten. Germline V gene lookup returns CDR1 MNHEY and CDR2 SVGAGI. The V and J ends lost 0 bases and 0 bases respectively, with 10 bases between them. There are 16 residues in the CDR3. This chain connects TRBV6-5 to TRBJ2-3, with D perhaps matching TRBD1 (5 bases). The receptor was isolated from a man aged 45 to 65 with acute or convalescent COVID-19. The source material was peripheral blood. In DNA, the CDR3 is TGTGCCAGCAGTTACTCCAGGGAATTGAGCACAGATACGCAGTATTTT. It is translated as CASSYSRELSTDTQYF.